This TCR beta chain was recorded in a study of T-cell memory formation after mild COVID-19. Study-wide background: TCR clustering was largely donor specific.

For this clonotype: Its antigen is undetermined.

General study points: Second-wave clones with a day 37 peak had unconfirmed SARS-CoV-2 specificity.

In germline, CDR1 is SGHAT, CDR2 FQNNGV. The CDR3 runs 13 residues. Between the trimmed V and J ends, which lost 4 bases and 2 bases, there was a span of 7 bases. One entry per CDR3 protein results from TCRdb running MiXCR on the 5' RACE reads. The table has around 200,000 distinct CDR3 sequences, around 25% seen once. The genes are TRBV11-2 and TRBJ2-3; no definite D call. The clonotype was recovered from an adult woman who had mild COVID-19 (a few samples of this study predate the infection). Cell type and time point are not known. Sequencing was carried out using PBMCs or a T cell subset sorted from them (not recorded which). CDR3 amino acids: CASSSEHTDTQYF. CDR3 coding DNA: TGTGCCAGCAGCTCGGAACACACAGATACGCAGTATTTT. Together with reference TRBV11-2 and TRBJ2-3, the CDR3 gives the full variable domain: EAGVAQSPRYKIIEKRQSVAFWCNPISGHATLYWYQQILGQGPKLLIQFQNNGVVDDSQLPKDRFSAERLKGVDSTLKIQPAKLEDSAVYLCASSSEHTDTQYFGPGTRLTVL.